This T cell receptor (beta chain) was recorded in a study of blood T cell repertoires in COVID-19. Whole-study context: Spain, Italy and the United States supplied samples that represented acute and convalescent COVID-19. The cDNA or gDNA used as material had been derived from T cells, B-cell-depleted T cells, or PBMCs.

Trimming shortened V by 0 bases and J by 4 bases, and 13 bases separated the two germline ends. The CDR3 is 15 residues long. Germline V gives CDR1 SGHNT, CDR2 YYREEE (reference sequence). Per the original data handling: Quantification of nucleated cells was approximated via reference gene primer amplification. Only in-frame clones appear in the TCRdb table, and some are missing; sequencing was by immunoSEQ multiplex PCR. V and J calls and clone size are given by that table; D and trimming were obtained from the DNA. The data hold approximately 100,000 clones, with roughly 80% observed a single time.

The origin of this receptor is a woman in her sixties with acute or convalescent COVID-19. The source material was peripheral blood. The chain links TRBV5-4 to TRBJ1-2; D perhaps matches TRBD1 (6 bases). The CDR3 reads CASSLGLGASYGYTF. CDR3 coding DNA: TGTGCCAGCAGCTTGGGGCTGGGGGCAAGCTATGGCTACACCTTC.